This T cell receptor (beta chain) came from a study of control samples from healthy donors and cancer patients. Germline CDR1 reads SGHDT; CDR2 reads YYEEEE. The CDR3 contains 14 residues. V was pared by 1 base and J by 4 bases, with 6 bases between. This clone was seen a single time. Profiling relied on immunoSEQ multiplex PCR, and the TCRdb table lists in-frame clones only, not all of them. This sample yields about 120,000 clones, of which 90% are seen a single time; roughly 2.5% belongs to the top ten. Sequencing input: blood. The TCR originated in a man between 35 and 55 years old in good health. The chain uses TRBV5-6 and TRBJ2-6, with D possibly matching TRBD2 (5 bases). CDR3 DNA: TGTGCCAGCAGCTTGCCTAGCGGGGCCAACGTCCTGACTTTC. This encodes CASSLPSGANVLTF.